This TCR beta chain derives from a study of T cell repertoires in cytomegalovirus infection. On the study more broadly: CMV infection plus the matching HLA type was flagged by public TCR beta signatures. Points from the study as a whole: Totalled public TCR beta family frequency picked out people who carried CMV plus the relevant HLA. HLA-C-restricted TCR beta clonotypes specific for CMV led the ex vivo response.

A remark on this clonotype: Its antigen remains unidentified.

The V gene's germline CDR1 is KGHSH and CDR2 LQKENI. V dropped 1 base and J dropped 1 base, with 7 bases sitting between them. The CDR3 has 15 residues. TCRdb processed the reads anew with MiXCR; each CDR3 protein has one entry. The repertoire has roughly 150,000 distinct CDR3 sequences, around 22% of them found once; the top ten carry approximately 9.9%. The rearrangement joins TRBV18 to TRBJ2-2, with D possibly being TRBD1 (5 bases). The TCR originated in a human donor in good health (CMV status not recorded). Some clones in this sample may be carry-over from other donors' samples. The material sequenced was PBMCs. The CDR3 region is CASSPQGENTGELFF. As DNA, the CDR3 is TGTGCCAGCTCACCACAAGGGGAGAACACCGGGGAGCTGTTTTTT.